A selection of T cell receptor beta chains follows, all from one sample in a study of OX40 agonist ivuxolimab in advanced cancers. Here immunoSEQ multiplex PCR was the method, and the copy in TCRdb shows in-frame clones only, minus some. The table has about 63,000 clones, about four fifths seen once. Sample: CD4+ or CD8+ T cells sorted from blood, taken in a trial of the OX40 agonist ivuxolimab. The receptors here all came from an adult with an advanced solid tumor such as melanoma, head and neck, liver or kidney cancer. CDR3s include the opening cysteine and the closing phenylalanine or tryptophan. The order of the fields is clone size, CDR3 length, V gene, J gene, D gene, CDR3 protein, CDR3 DNA. D genes are given only for firm matches. Clone size is given for some rows only: seen once, a few or many times, or a class if the clone is expanded.

size: NA
length: 13
V: TRBV2
J: TRBJ2-5
D: NA
CDR3: CASSVEPQETQYF
DNA: TGTGCCAGCAGTGTGGAACCGCAAGAGACCCAGTACTTC

size: NA
length: 13
V: TRBV2
J: TRBJ1-2
D: NA
CDR3: CASSSGARYGYTF
DNA: TGTGCCAGCAGCTCAGGGGCCAGATATGGCTACACCTTC

size: once
length: 13
V: TRBV6-5
J: TRBJ2-5
D: NA
CDR3: CASSRGKAETQYF
DNA: TGTGCCAGCAGTCGGGGCAAGGCAGAGACCCAGTACTTC

size: NA
length: 14
V: TRBV5-1
J: TRBJ1-1
D: NA
CDR3: CASSAQTRSNEAFF
DNA: TGCGCCAGCAGCGCCCAGACAAGGTCTAATGAAGCTTTCTTT

size: NA
length: 18
V: TRBV5-6
J: TRBJ2-5
D: NA
CDR3: CASSPTRLPGTGQETQYF
DNA: TGTGCCAGCAGCCCTACGAGGTTGCCCGGGACCGGCCAAGAGACCCAGTACTTC

size: NA
length: 15
V: TRBV19
J: TRBJ1-2
D: NA
CDR3: CASSTPSGLGYGYTF
DNA: TGTGCCAGTAGTACTCCTTCGGGGTTGGGCTATGGCTACACCTTC

size: NA
length: 18
V: TRBV4-1
J: TRBJ1-3
D: TRBD1
CDR3: CASSQDGGTGRQSNTIYF
DNA: TGCGCCAGCAGCCAAGATGGTGGGACAGGGAGACAATCGAACACCATATATTTT

size: NA
length: 13
V: TRBV27
J: TRBJ2-7
D: NA
CDR3: CASSRGTDYEQYF
DNA: TGTGCCAGCAGCCGCGGGACAGACTACGAGCAGTACTTC

size: NA
length: 16
V: TRBV19
J: TRBJ1-1
D: TRBD1
CDR3: CASMHRDRGWNTEAFF
DNA: TGTGCCAGTATGCACCGGGACAGGGGTTGGAACACTGAAGCTTTCTTT

size: once
length: 11
V: TRBV20-1
J: TRBJ1-4
D: NA
CDR3: CSVEAGPKLFF
DNA: TGCAGTGTGGAGGCCGGGCCAAAACTGTTTTTT

size: NA
length: 13
V: TRBV29-1
J: TRBJ1-1
D: TRBD1
CDR3: CSVYRGAYTEAFF
DNA: TGCAGCGTCTACAGGGGGGCGTACACTGAAGCTTTCTTT

size: NA
length: 11
V: TRBV19
J: TRBJ1-6
D: NA
CDR3: CASSIAGKLHF
DNA: TGTGCCAGTAGTATAGCCGGAAAGCTCCACTTT

size: NA
length: 13
V: TRBV11-2
J: TRBJ1-1
D: NA
CDR3: CASSLEAGEKAFF
DNA: TGTGCCAGCAGCTTAGAGGCGGGGGAGAAAGCTTTCTTT

size: once
length: 15
V: TRBV2
J: TRBJ2-5
D: TRBD1
CDR3: CASKQDRGRGETQYF
DNA: TGTGCCAGCAAACAGGACAGGGGGCGTGGAGAGACCCAGTACTTC

size: once
length: 20
V: TRBV29-1
J: TRBJ2-7
D: TRBD2
CDR3: CSVYEGFRLAGGLISYEQYF
DNA: TGCAGCGTTTATGAGGGGTTCCGACTAGCGGGGGGGTTGATCTCCTACGAGCAGTACTTC

size: NA
length: 19
V: TRBV4-2
J: TRBJ2-5
D: NA
CDR3: CASSQEQRSIGKYQETQYF
DNA: TGTGCCAGCAGCCAAGAGCAGCGGAGCATCGGAAAGTACCAAGAGACCCAGTACTTC

size: NA
length: 11
V: TRBV10-2
J: TRBJ2-1
D: NA
CDR3: CASSDLWEQFF
DNA: TGCGCCAGCAGTGACCTTTGGGAGCAGTTCTTC

size: NA
length: 14
V: TRBV6-5
J: TRBJ2-5
D: NA
CDR3: CASTSPRPTRTQYF
DNA: TGTGCCAGCACCTCCCCCAGACCGACGAGGACCCAGTACTTC

size: NA
length: 13
V: TRBV10-3
J: TRBJ1-2
D: NA
CDR3: CAISESLNYGYTF
DNA: TGTGCCATCAGTGAGAGTCTTAACTATGGCTACACCTTC

size: NA
length: 15
V: TRBV5-6
J: TRBJ2-7
D: TRBD2
CDR3: CASSLVLAGRYEQYF
DNA: TGTGCCAGCAGCTTGGTACTAGCGGGGAGGTACGAGCAGTACTTC

size: NA
length: 12
V: TRBV6-6
J: TRBJ2-2
D: NA
CDR3: CASSSPTGELFF
DNA: TGTGCCAGCAGCTCGCCCACCGGGGAGCTGTTTTTT

size: NA
length: 12
V: TRBV14
J: TRBJ1-2
D: NA
CDR3: CASSQGGRLPAF
DNA: TGTGCCAGCAGCCAGGGGGGGCGGCTACCCGCCTTC

size: NA
length: 13
V: TRBV7-9
J: TRBJ2-3
D: NA
CDR3: CASSPGTGLSQYF
DNA: TGTGCCAGCAGCCCCGGGACGGGATTATCGCAGTATTTT

size: few
length: 11
V: TRBV30
J: TRBJ1-1
D: NA
CDR3: CAWSGPSEAFF
DNA: TGTGCCTGGAGTGGGCCCTCTGAAGCTTTCTTT

size: NA
length: 14
V: TRBV4-3
J: TRBJ1-2
D: NA
CDR3: CASSHSGGGYGYTF
DNA: TGCGCCAGCAGCCATTCGGGGGGAGGCTATGGCTACACCTTC

size: medium-sized
length: 13
V: TRBV30
J: TRBJ1-2
D: TRBD1
CDR3: CAYSRDRPYGYTF
DNA: TGTGCCTACTCGCGGGACAGGCCCTATGGCTACACCTTC

size: NA
length: 15
V: TRBV11-1
J: TRBJ1-2
D: TRBD1
CDR3: CASSPARGQNYGYTF
DNA: TGTGCCAGCAGCCCCGCGAGGGGACAGAACTATGGCTACACCTTC

size: NA
length: 13
V: TRBV5-1
J: TRBJ1-1
D: NA
CDR3: CASKSNGNTEAFF
DNA: TGCGCCAGTAAAAGCAACGGGAACACTGAAGCTTTCTTT

size: NA
length: 18
V: TRBV5-1
J: TRBJ2-7
D: NA
CDR3: CASSPDTAPSFSSYEQYF
DNA: TGCGCCAGCAGCCCCGACACGGCCCCCTCCTTCAGCTCCTACGAGCAGTACTTC

size: NA
length: 14
V: TRBV11-2
J: TRBJ2-5
D: NA
CDR3: CASSLQGFGETQYF
DNA: TGTGCCAGCAGCTTACAGGGTTTTGGAGAGACCCAGTACTTC

size: once
length: 16
V: TRBV9
J: TRBJ2-3
D: TRBD2
CDR3: CASTGRAGEHLDTQYF
DNA: TGTGCCAGCACCGGGAGGGCGGGCGAACACTTAGATACGCAGTATTTT

size: NA
length: 14
V: TRBV5-1
J: TRBJ1-5
D: NA
CDR3: CASSLYGGGQPQHF
DNA: TGCGCCAGCAGCTTGTACGGGGGCGGTCAGCCCCAGCATTTT

size: NA
length: 15
V: TRBV5-6
J: TRBJ1-2
D: TRBD1
CDR3: CASSQGQGVNYGYTF
DNA: TGTGCCAGCAGCCAGGGACAGGGGGTTAACTATGGCTACACCTTC

size: once
length: 12
V: TRBV6-5
J: TRBJ2-1
D: NA
CDR3: CASSAEANEQFF
DNA: TGTGCCAGCAGTGCCGAGGCCAATGAGCAGTTCTTC

size: NA
length: 17
V: TRBV4-2
J: TRBJ2-1
D: TRBD2
CDR3: CASSQDHIGGGYNEQFF
DNA: TGTGCCAGCAGCCAAGATCATATTGGCGGGGGGTACAATGAGCAGTTCTTC

size: NA
length: 16
V: TRBV6-6
J: TRBJ2-3
D: NA
CDR3: CASSPSSWEGTDTQYF
DNA: TGTGCCAGCAGTCCAAGCTCCTGGGAGGGCACAGATACGCAGTATTTT

size: NA
length: 13
V: TRBV30
J: TRBJ2-3
D: TRBD2
CDR3: CAWLAGGRDTQYF
DNA: TGTGCCTGGCTAGCGGGGGGGAGAGATACGCAGTATTTT

size: NA
length: 14
V: TRBV19
J: TRBJ1-1
D: NA
CDR3: CASTLRAPNTEAFF
DNA: TGTGCCAGTACCCTCAGGGCACCGAACACTGAAGCTTTCTTT

size: few
length: 19
V: TRBV21-1
J: TRBJ2-5
D: NA
CDR3: CASSTRGQGQGEDQETQYF
DNA: TGTGCCAGCAGCACAAGAGGACAGGGGCAGGGTGAGGACCAAGAGACCCAGTACTTC

size: NA
length: 15
V: TRBV4-3
J: TRBJ2-5
D: TRBD2
CDR3: CASSLSGGVEETQYF
DNA: TGCGCCAGCAGCTTAAGCGGGGGGGTGGAAGAGACCCAGTACTTC

size: NA
length: 13
V: TRBV7-2
J: TRBJ1-1
D: NA
CDR3: CASSQISGTEAFF
DNA: TGTGCCAGCAGCCAAATTAGCGGCACTGAAGCTTTCTTT

size: NA
length: 13
V: TRBV5-1
J: TRBJ2-7
D: NA
CDR3: CASSLPNSYEQYF
DNA: TGCGCCAGCAGCTTGCCCAATTCCTACGAGCAGTACTTC

size: once
length: 12
V: TRBV29-1
J: TRBJ2-1
D: TRBD1
CDR3: CSVRTGGNEQFF
DNA: TGCAGCGTTAGGACAGGGGGCAATGAGCAGTTCTTC

size: NA
length: 10
V: TRBV30
J: TRBJ1-4
D: NA
CDR3: CAWGDEKLFF
DNA: TGTGCCTGGGGCGATGAAAAACTGTTTTTT

size: NA
length: 17
V: TRBV18
J: TRBJ2-4
D: NA
CDR3: CASSPQGGVVGKNIQYF
DNA: TGTGCCAGCTCACCACAGGGGGGCGTGGTGGGCAAAAACATTCAGTACTTC